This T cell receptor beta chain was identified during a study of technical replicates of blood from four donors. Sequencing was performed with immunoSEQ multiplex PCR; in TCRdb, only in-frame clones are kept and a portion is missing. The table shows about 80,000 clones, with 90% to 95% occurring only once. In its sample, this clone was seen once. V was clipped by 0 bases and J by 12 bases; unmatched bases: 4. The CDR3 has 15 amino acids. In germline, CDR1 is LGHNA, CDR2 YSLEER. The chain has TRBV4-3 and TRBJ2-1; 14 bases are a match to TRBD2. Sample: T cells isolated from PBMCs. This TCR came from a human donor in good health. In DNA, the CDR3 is TGCGCCAGCAGCCAAGAGGGACTAGCGGGAGTCGGGCAGTTCTTC. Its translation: CASSQEGLAGVGQFF.